The 29 T cell receptor beta chains presented below share a single source sample, sequenced in a study of control samples from healthy donors and cancer patients. Clones were sequenced by immunoSEQ multiplex PCR, and TCRdb holds only the in-frame ones, with some missing. This table holds 150,000 to 180,000 clones, over 90% found once. The sequencing sample was made of blood. Every receptor here comes from a man aged 50 to 59 in good health.

This chain connects TRBV27 to TRBJ1-1; no reliable D call. V lost 6 bases to trimming and J lost 4 bases, with 12 bases between them. Germline assignment: CDR1 MNHEY and CDR2 SMNVEV (reference sequence). This CDR3 has 13 amino acids. CDR3 in amino acids: CASSRTPVTEAFF. In DNA form, the CDR3 reads TGTGCCAGCAGCCGAACCCCGGTCACTGAAGCTTTCTTT.

J is TRBJ2-1 and V is TRBV19; D is uncertain. In germline, CDR1 is LNHDA, CDR2 SQIVND (reference sequence). V gave up 6 bases and J gave up 0 bases, with 12 bases separating them. CDR3 length equals 15 residues. The CDR3 reads CASRPAPNSYNEQFF. The DNA for the CDR3 is TGTGCCAGTAGGCCAGCACCGAACTCCTACAATGAGCAGTTCTTC.

This clone was seen just once. V and J are TRBV19 and TRBJ2-5; 12 bases are a match to TRBD2. V was pared by 4 bases and J by 5 bases, with 8 bases of the junction left unmatched. From germline, CDR1 is LNHDA and CDR2 SQIVND (reference sequence). The CDR3 totals 16 residues. The CDR3 loop reads CASSTGTSGYIETQYF. In DNA, the CDR3 is TGTGCCAGTAGTACCGGGACTAGCGGGTACATCGAGACCCAGTACTTC.

J is TRBJ1-2 and V is TRBV5-4, with 7 bases that match TRBD1. Unmatched junction bases numbered 9, after V lost 4 bases and J lost 3 bases. The CDR3 spans 15 residues. Germline V lookup: CDR1 SGHNT, CDR2 YYREEE (reference sequence). CDR3 sequence (DNA): TGTGCCAGCAGCCCCCCGACAGGGTCTGACTATGGCTACACCTTC. Amino acid sequence: CASSPPTGSDYGYTF.

The chain has TRBV2 and TRBJ2-2, with a possible D match to TRBD1 (6 bases). Germline-derived CDR1 and CDR2 are SNHLY and FYNNEI. Trimming shortened V by 8 bases and J by 4 bases, and 11 bases separated the two germline ends. This CDR3 spans 13 amino acids. The CDR3 loop reads CASAGARTGELFF. CDR3 nucleotides: TGTGCCAGCGCAGGGGCCCGCACCGGGGAGCTGTTTTTT.

The chain combines TRBV6-6 with TRBJ1-2, with D possibly matching TRBD1 (5 bases). The CDR3 runs to 16 residues. Trimming took off 7 bases at V and 0 bases at J, with 18 bases between the two ends. Germline-derived CDR1 and CDR2 are MNHNY and SVGAGI (reference sequence). The CDR3 loop reads CASTQLRGEANYGYTF. In DNA, the CDR3 is TGTGCCAGCACTCAGTTGAGGGGTGAGGCTAACTATGGCTACACCTTC.

This chain connects TRBV2 to TRBJ1-5; 10 bases map to TRBD1. There are 14 residues in the CDR3. Germline CDR1 reads SNHLY; CDR2 reads FYNNEI. Germline trimming cut 6 bases from V and 6 bases from J; bases unmatched to any gene: 5. The CDR3 loop is CASSLRDRGQPQHF. The CDR3 nucleotides are TGTGCCAGCAGCCTACGGGACAGGGGTCAGCCCCAGCATTTT. The entire variable domain, with the rest obtained from reference TRBV2 and TRBJ1-5, is as follows: EPEVTQTPSHQVTQMGQEVILRCVPISNHLYFYWYRQILGQKVEFLVSFYNNEISEKSEIFDDQFSVERPDGSNFTLKIRSTKLEDSAMYFCASSLRDRGQPQHFGDGTRLSIL.

A single count supports this clone. The J gene is TRBJ1-4, the V gene TRBV2, with D possibly being TRBD1 (6 bases). V was cut by 0 bases and J by 8 bases, with 19 bases left in between. Germline V lookup: CDR1 SNHLY, CDR2 FYNNEI. This CDR3 region has 17 residues. CDR3 coding DNA: TGTGCCAGCAGTGAAGCGGGGGTTGGCAGGGGTAGCGAAAAACTGTTTTTT. It yields the protein CASSEAGVGRGSEKLFF. Full variable domain (remainder filled in from reference TRBV2 and TRBJ1-4): EPEVTQTPSHQVTQMGQEVILRCVPISNHLYFYWYRQILGQKVEFLVSFYNNEISEKSEIFDDQFSVERPDGSNFTLKIRSTKLEDSAMYFCASSEAGVGRGSEKLFFGSGTQLSVL.

V and J are TRBV5-6 and TRBJ2-1; D remains ambiguous. CDR3 length: 15 amino acids. V lost 1 base and J 3 bases, leaving 11 bases between the germline ends. From germline, CDR1 is SGHDT and CDR2 YYEEEE. The CDR3 reads CASSLFERFYNEQFF. In DNA, the CDR3 is TGTGCCAGCAGCTTGTTCGAGAGGTTCTACAATGAGCAGTTCTTC.

The sample holds one count of this clone. The chain has TRBV5-4 and TRBJ1-1; D ambiguous. V lost 2 bases to trimming and J lost 0 bases, with 2 bases between them. Looked up from germline, CDR1 is SGHNT and CDR2 is YYREEE (reference sequence). CDR3 length equals 12 residues. This CDR3 reads CASSLMNTEAFF. The DNA of the CDR3 is TGTGCCAGCAGCTTAATGAACACTGAAGCTTTCTTT.

This sequence joins TRBV10-1 and TRBJ2-7; 7 nucleotides align to TRBD2. CDR1 is WNHNN and CDR2 is SYGVQD in the germline V gene (reference sequence). This CDR3 contains 14 residues. With 3 bases clipped from V and 2 bases from J, the junction kept 4 bases outside the gene matches. This CDR3 is CASSDPSGTYEQYF. CDR3 in DNA: TGCGCCAGCAGTGACCCCAGCGGGACCTACGAGCAGTACTTC.

This rearrangement joins TRBV24-1 to TRBJ1-2; no reliable D call. The germline V gene has CDR1 KGHDR and CDR2 SFDVKD. There are 13 residues in the CDR3. With 8 bases removed from V and 3 bases from J, the gap between germline ends came to 12 bases. The CDR3 here is CATKGTGDYGYTF. Here the CDR3 DNA reads TGTGCCACCAAGGGAACGGGCGACTATGGCTACACCTTC.

J is TRBJ2-7 and V is TRBV11-2; tentatively, D is TRBD1 (5 bases). Germline CDR1 SGHAT, CDR2 FQNNGV. The CDR3 contains 15 residues. The V and J ends lost 1 base and 6 bases respectively, with 16 bases between them. The CDR3: CASSLVAGYLGEQYF. The CDR3 region has the DNA TGTGCCAGCAGCTTAGTAGCAGGGTACCTTGGCGAGCAGTACTTC.

V and J are TRBV4-2 and TRBJ2-5, with 7 positions matching TRBD2. In germline, CDR1 is LGHNA, CDR2 YNFKEQ. V lost 3 bases and J lost 2; bases outside the gene matches: 6. This CDR3 comprises 15 residues. CDR3: CASSHRLAPQETQYF. CDR3 nucleotide sequence: TGTGCCAGCAGCCATCGACTAGCCCCACAAGAGACCCAGTACTTC.

The chain couples TRBV7-9 to TRBJ2-6; either TRBD1 or TRBD2 may supply D (5 bases each). This CDR3 contains 15 residues. Deletions cut 4 bases from V and 3 bases from J, with 10 bases between. Germline assignment: CDR1 SEHNR and CDR2 FQNEAQ (reference sequence). CDR3 sequence: CASSSLGVGANVLTF. CDR3 nucleotide sequence: TGTGCCAGCAGCTCCCTGGGGGTTGGGGCCAACGTCCTGACTTTC.

J is TRBJ1-2 and V is TRBV6-5; tentative D call: TRBD1 (5 bases). The germline V and J ends were trimmed by 6 bases and 2 bases, with 13 bases remaining between them. Per germline, CDR1 MNHEY and CDR2 SVGAGI. The CDR3 loop spans 14 amino acids. CDR3 bases: TGTGCCAGCAGCTCAGGGACGGGCAACTATGGCTACACCTTC. Translating it yields CASSSGTGNYGYTF.

The CDR3 is CASSPSGRESGGTDTQYF. CDR3 coding DNA: TGCGCCAGCAGCCCTAGCGGCAGAGAGAGTGGGGGCACAGATACGCAGTATTTT. The chain joins TRBV5-1 to TRBJ2-3; TRBD2 matches at 7 bases. V was pared by 4 bases and J by 1 base, with 15 bases of the junction left unmatched. This CDR3 contains 18 residues. Germline values: CDR1 SGHRS, CDR2 YFSETQ.

This CDR3 is CASSLPGYEQYF. In nucleotides, the CDR3 is TGTGCCAGCAGCTTGCCAGGGTACGAGCAGTACTTC. This chain uses TRBV5-4 with TRBJ2-7; a possible D gene is TRBD1 (5 bases). Germline V gene data show CDR1 as SGHNT and CDR2 as YYREEE (reference sequence). The CDR3 sequence is 12 residues long. Trimming left V 1 base short and J 4 bases short, with 6 bases between.

V is TRBV28 and J is TRBJ2-1; 9 bases align to TRBD1. The CDR3 spans 19 residues. Germline lookup yields CDR1 MDHEN and CDR2 SYDVKM. J gave up 0 bases and V 2 bases, and 11 bases lay outside the gene matches. CDR3 protein: CASSLRSPGTGSSYNEQFF. The CDR3 nucleotides read TGTGCCAGCAGTTTAAGATCCCCCGGGACAGGGAGCTCCTACAATGAGCAGTTCTTC.

V gene TRBV4-1 combines with J gene TRBJ2-5, with TRBD1 matching 7 bases. Germline V gene data show CDR1 as MGHRA and CDR2 as YSYEKL. This CDR3 comprises 13 residues. With V trimmed by 3 bases and J by 4 bases, 2 bases remained unmatched. The CDR3 coding sequence is TGCGCCAGCAGCCAGGACAGGCGAGAGACCCAGTACTTC. Its protein product is CASSQDRRETQYF.

The J gene is TRBJ2-7, the V gene TRBV18, with TRBD1 matching over 9 bases. The trim removed 3 bases at V and 2 bases at J, leaving 5 bases unmatched. CDR1 KGHSH and CDR2 LQKENI come from the germline V gene. The CDR3 has 15 amino acids. CDR3 protein: CASSPGTGPPYEQYF. For the CDR3, the DNA is TGTGCCAGCTCACCTGGGACAGGGCCACCCTACGAGCAGTACTTC.

V gene TRBV18 combines with J gene TRBJ2-2; D possibly corresponds to TRBD1 (6 bases). CDR3 length: 14 amino acids. Trimming pared 5 bases from V and 4 bases from J, leaving 11 bases between. Germline CDR1 reads KGHSH; CDR2 reads LQKENI. Here the CDR3 DNA reads TGTGCCAGCTCATTAGGACAGACCACCGGGGAGCTGTTTTTT. The encoded protein is CASSLGQTTGELFF.

The chain combines TRBV19 with TRBJ1-3; no firm D call. CDR3 size: 13 residues. V lost 1 base to trimming and J lost 5 bases, with 6 bases between them. Germline-derived CDR1 and CDR2 are LNHDA and SQIVND (reference sequence). The CDR3 DNA reads TGTGCCAGTAGTATAGGAGAGAGAAACACCATATATTTT. Translated: CASSIGERNTIYF.

For the CDR3, the DNA is TGTGCCAGCATAGGACTAGCGGACTCCTACAATGAGCAGTTCTTC. Translated, it gives CASIGLADSYNEQFF. The chain links TRBV27 to TRBJ2-1, with 10 bases identical to TRBD2. Germline V gives CDR1 MNHEY, CDR2 SMNVEV (reference sequence). This CDR3 is built from 15 residues. V shed 7 bases and J 0 bases; nucleotides not matched to a gene: 3.

V is TRBV11-2 and J is TRBJ1-1; D unresolved. V was cut by 0 bases and J by 9 bases, with 8 bases left in between. CDR3 length: 12 residues. Germline values: CDR1 SGHAT, CDR2 FQNNGV. CDR3 in DNA: TGTGCCAGCAGCTTAGATTCCAGCAAAGCTTTCTTT. This sequence encodes CASSLDSSKAFF.

The V gene is TRBV7-3, the J gene TRBJ2-2; D may correspond to TRBD1 or TRBD2 (5 bases each). V lost 2 bases and J 3 bases, leaving 16 bases between the germline ends. Germline V lookup: CDR1 SGHTA, CDR2 FQGTGA. The CDR3 extends over 17 amino acids. The CDR3 sequence: CASSLPGDPKDTGELFF. The CDR3 DNA is TGTGCCAGCAGCTTACCCGGGGACCCCAAGGACACCGGGGAGCTGTTTTTT.

The chain joins TRBV10-1 to TRBJ1-1; 10 positions agree with TRBD1. Germline loops: CDR1 WNHNN, CDR2 SYGVQD (reference sequence). The CDR3 length is 15 residues. J gave up 0 bases and V 8 bases, and 6 bases lay outside the gene matches. The CDR3 region is CASRGTGDMNTEAFF. DNA of the CDR3: TGCGCCAGCCGCGGGACAGGGGATATGAACACTGAAGCTTTCTTT.

The V and J genes are TRBV6-4 and TRBJ1-5; D call uncertain. This CDR3 spans 14 amino acids. Germline CDR1 MRHNA, CDR2 SNTAGT. V was trimmed by 7 bases and J by 7 bases, leaving 17 bases between them. CDR3 amino acids: CASNPSHSGQPQHF. The DNA for the CDR3 is TGTGCCAGCAACCCGAGTCATTCGGGACAGCCCCAGCATTTT.

The genes are TRBV3-1 (or the pseudogene TRBV3-2) and TRBJ2-6; unclear D gene. V was clipped by 4 bases and J by 0 bases, with 7 bases between them. The CDR3 contains 15 residues. The germline gives CDR1 LGHDT, CDR2 YNNKEL (reference sequence). CDR3 in amino acids: CASSPLISGANVLTF. CDR3 DNA: TGTGCCAGCAGCCCCCTGATCTCTGGGGCCAACGTCCTGACTTTC.